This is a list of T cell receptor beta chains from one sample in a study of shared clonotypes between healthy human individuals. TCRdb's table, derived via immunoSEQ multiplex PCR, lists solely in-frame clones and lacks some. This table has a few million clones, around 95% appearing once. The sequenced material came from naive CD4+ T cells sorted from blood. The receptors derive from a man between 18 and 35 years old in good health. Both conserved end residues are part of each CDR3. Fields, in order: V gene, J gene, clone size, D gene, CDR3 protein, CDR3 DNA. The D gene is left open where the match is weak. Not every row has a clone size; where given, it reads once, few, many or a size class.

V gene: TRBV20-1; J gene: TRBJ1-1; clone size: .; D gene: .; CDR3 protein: CSARANTEAFF; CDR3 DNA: TGCAGTGCGCGGGCGAACACTGAAGCTTTCTTT
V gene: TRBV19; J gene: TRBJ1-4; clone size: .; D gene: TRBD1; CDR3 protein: CASSLTGVDEKLFF; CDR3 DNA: TGTGCCAGTAGCTTGACAGGGGTCGATGAAAAACTGTTTTTT
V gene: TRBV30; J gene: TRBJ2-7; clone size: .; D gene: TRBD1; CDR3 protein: CAWRNPGTVGYEQYF; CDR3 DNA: TGTGCCTGGAGGAACCCCGGGACAGTAGGCTACGAGCAGTACTTC
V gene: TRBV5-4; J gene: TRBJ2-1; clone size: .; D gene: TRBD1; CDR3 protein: CASSGGQGRFNNEQFF; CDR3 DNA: TGTGCCAGCAGCGGTGGACAGGGTCGATTCAACAATGAGCAGTTCTTC
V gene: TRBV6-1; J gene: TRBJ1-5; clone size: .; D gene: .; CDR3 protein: CASSRGGPNQPQHF; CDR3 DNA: TGTGCCAGCAGCCGTGGAGGTCCCAATCAGCCCCAGCATTTT
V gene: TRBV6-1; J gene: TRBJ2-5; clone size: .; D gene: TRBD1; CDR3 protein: CASSDLGTGIQETQYF; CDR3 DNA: TGTGCCAGCAGTGATTTGGGGACAGGGATCCAAGAGACCCAGTACTTC
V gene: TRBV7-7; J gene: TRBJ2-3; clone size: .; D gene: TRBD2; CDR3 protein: CASSLGGLAGINTQYF; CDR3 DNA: TGTGCTAGCAGCTTGGGGGGACTAGCGGGAATAAATACGCAGTATTTT
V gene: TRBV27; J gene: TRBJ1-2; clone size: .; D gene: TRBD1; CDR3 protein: CASSYADRGYGYTF; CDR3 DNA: TGTGCCAGCAGTTACGCCGACAGGGGATATGGCTACACCTTC
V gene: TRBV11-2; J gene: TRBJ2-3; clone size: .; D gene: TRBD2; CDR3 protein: CASSLVSGHTDTQYF; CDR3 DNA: TGTGCCAGCAGCTTAGTTAGCGGGCACACAGATACGCAGTATTTT
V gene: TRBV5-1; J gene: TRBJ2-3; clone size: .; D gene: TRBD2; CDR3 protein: CASSFSGWSTDTQYF; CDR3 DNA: TGCGCCAGCAGCTTTAGCGGGTGGAGCACAGATACGCAGTATTTT
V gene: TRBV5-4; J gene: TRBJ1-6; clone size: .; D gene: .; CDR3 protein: CASSLDSYNSPLHF; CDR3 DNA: TGTGCCAGCAGCTTGGATTCCTATAATTCACCCCTCCACTTT
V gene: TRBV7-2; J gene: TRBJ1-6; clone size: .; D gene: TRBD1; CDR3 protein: CASSPKFGQGNNSPLHF; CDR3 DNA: TGTGCCAGCAGCCCAAAATTCGGACAGGGTAATAATTCACCCCTCCACTTT
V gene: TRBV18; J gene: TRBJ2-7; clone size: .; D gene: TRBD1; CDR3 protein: CASSVTGDSSWGQYF; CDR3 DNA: TGTGCCAGCTCGGTGACTGGGGACAGCTCCTGGGGGCAGTACTTC
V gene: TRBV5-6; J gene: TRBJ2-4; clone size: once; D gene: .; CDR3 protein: CASSLGENIQYF; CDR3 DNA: TGTGCCAGCAGCTTGGGAGAAAACATTCAGTACTTC
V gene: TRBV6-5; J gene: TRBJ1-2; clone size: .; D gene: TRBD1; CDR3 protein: CASSYSGTGSLSYTF; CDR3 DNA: TGTGCCAGCAGTTATTCCGGGACAGGGAGTCTTAGCTACACCTTC
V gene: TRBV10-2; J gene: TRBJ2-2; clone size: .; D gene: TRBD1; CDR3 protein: CASIRQDRGLSTGELFF; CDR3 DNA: TGCGCCAGCATCAGACAGGACAGGGGGCTTAGTACCGGGGAGCTGTTTTTT
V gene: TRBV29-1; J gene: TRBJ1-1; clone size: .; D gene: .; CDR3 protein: CSVEGNTEAFF; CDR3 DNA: TGCAGCGTTGAAGGAAACACTGAAGCTTTCTTT
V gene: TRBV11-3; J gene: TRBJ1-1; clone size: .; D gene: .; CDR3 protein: CASSLGGTTDEAFF; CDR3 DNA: TGTGCCAGCAGCTTAGGCGGGACCACGGATGAAGCTTTCTTT
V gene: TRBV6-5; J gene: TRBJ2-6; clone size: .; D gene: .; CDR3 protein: CASSSGTHSGANVLTF; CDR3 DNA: TGTGCCAGCAGTTCTGGAACTCACTCTGGGGCCAACGTCCTGACTTTC
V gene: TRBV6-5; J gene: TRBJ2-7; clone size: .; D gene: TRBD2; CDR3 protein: CASSYGIAGAYEQYF; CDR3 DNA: TGTGCCAGCAGTTACGGGATAGCGGGGGCCTACGAGCAGTACTTC
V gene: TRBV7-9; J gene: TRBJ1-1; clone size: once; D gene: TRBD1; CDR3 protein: CASRSAGTENTEAFF; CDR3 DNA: TGTGCCAGCAGGTCCGCCGGGACAGAGAACACTGAAGCTTTCTTT
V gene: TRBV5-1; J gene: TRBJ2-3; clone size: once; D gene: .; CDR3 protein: CASSGGDTTDTQYF; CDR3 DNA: TGCGCCAGCAGCGGGGGGGACACCACAGATACGCAGTATTTT
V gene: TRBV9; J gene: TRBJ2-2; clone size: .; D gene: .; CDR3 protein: CASSRDPDSFLLFF; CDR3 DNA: TGTGCCAGCAGCAGGGACCCCGATTCTTTTCTGCTGTTTTTT
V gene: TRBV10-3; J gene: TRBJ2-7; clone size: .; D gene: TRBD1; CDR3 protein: CAIGADRDYEQYF; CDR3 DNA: TGTGCCATCGGGGCAGACAGGGACTACGAGCAGTACTTC
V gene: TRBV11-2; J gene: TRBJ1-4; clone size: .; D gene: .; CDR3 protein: CASSRTTNEKLFF; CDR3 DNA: TGTGCCAGCAGCAGAACAACTAATGAAAAACTGTTTTTT
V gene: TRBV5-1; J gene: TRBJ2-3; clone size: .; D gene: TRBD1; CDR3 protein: CASSLVTGESADTQYF; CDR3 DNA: TGCGCCAGCAGCTTGGTTACAGGGGAATCGGCAGATACGCAGTATTTT
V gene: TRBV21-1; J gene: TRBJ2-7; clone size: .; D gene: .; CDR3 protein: CASTGGIAGVGSYEQYF; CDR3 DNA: TGTGCCAGCACCGGGGGGATAGCGGGAGTAGGGTCCTACGAGCAGTACTTC
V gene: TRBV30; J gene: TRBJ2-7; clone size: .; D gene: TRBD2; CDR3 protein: CAWSEGLAGTEQYF; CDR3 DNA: TGTGCCTGGAGTGAGGGACTAGCGGGAACCGAGCAGTACTTC
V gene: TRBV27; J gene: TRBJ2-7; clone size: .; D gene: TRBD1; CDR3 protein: CASRRGQGTYEQYF; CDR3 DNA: TGTGCCAGCAGAAGGGGACAGGGAACCTACGAGCAGTACTTC
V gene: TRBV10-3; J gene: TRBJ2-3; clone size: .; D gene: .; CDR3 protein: CAISDGQSSTDTQYF; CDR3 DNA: TGTGCCATCAGTGATGGCCAGTCTAGCACAGATACGCAGTATTTT
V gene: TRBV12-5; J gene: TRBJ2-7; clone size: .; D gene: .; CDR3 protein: CASASYANHEQYF; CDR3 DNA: TGTGCTAGTGCCTCCTATGCCAACCACGAGCAGTACTTC
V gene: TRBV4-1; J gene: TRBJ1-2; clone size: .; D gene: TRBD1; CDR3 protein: CASSQEQGRTSYTF; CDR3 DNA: TGCGCCAGCAGCCAAGAACAGGGGCGAACAAGTTACACCTTC